The 23 T cell receptor beta chains below all came from one sample that was sequenced in a study of cytomegalovirus exposure and HLA in healthy donors (dated by TCRdb to 2016 to 2017). Libraries came from the immunoSEQ multiplex PCR assay. A mixture of 60 forward primers for TCR Vbeta segments and 13 reverse primers for TCR Jbeta segments was used in the multiplex PCR. TCRdb mirrors the immuneACCESS table, restricted to in-frame sequences. Some clones are absent from its copies; in checked studies, under half trace to an unresolved V gene, and the reason for the others is unknown. The sample profile shows about 110,000 clones; around 85% of them were found once. Approximately 2% of the sample comes from the top ten. The source material was PBMCs. The source of these receptors is a young man in good health and CMV-seronegative.

In its sample, this clone was seen a few times. In nucleotides, the CDR3 is TGTGCCAGCAGCGCGGTGGGGGGTACCTACAATGAGCAGTTCTTC. It encodes CASSAVGGTYNEQFF. V is TRBV7-2 and J is TRBJ2-1; D might be TRBD2 (6 bases). Germline CDR1 is SGHTA and CDR2 is FQGNSA. The V end was cut by 5 bases, the J end by 2 bases, with 13 bases between. The CDR3 is 15 residues long.

This clone showed up just a few times. The chain combines TRBV30 with TRBJ2-2; TRBD1 is a possible D gene (6 bases). Germline loops: CDR1 GTSNPN, CDR2 SVGIG (reference sequence). The CDR3 has 16 residues. V lost 2 bases, J lost 1 base, and 14 bases lay in between. CDR3 loop: CAWSKLETGNTGELFF. CDR3 DNA sequence: TGTGCCTGGAGTAAGTTGGAGACAGGGAACACCGGGGAGCTGTTTTTT.

Written as DNA, the CDR3 is TGTGCCAGCAGCGGAACTAGCGGGACCCTCGGAGATACGCAGTATTTT. Its translation: CASSGTSGTLGDTQYF. The gene calls are TRBV11-2 and TRBJ2-3; 10 bases are shared with TRBD2. Per the germline V gene, CDR1 is SGHAT and CDR2 is FQNNGV. The junction had 10 bases not matched to a gene; V was cut back by 5 bases and J by 5 bases. The CDR3 spans 16 residues. Together with reference TRBV11-2 and TRBJ2-3, the CDR3 gives the full variable domain: EAGVAQSPRYKIIEKRQSVAFWCNPISGHATLYWYQQILGQGPKLLIQFQNNGVVDDSQLPKDRFSAERLKGVDSTLKIQPAKLEDSAVYLCASSGTSGTLGDTQYFGPGTRLTVL.

This rearrangement joins TRBV4-1 to TRBJ2-1; tentatively, D is TRBD2 (6 bases). The CDR3 extends over 15 amino acids. V was pared by 1 base and J by 10 bases, with 17 bases between. The germline gives CDR1 MGHRA, CDR2 YSYEKL. CDR3 sequence (DNA): TGCGCCAGCAGCCAAGTCGGGGGAGGTCAGATCGAGCAGTTCTTC. Amino acid sequence: CASSQVGGGQIEQFF.

The chain has TRBV5-6 and TRBJ2-7, with no clear D. Between the trimmed V and J ends, which lost 0 bases and 0 bases, there was a span of 10 bases. Germline CDR1 reads SGHDT; CDR2 reads YYEEEE. This CDR3 has 15 residues. In nucleotides, the CDR3 is TGTGCCAGCAGCTTGGGTGCGATGAGCTCCTACGAGCAGTACTTC. Its translation: CASSLGAMSSYEQYF.

The chain recombines TRBV18 with TRBJ2-7, with 7 bases lining up with TRBD1. Germline lookup yields CDR1 KGHSH and CDR2 LQKENI. The CDR3 runs to 12 residues. The V gene end was trimmed by 3 bases and the J gene end by 5 bases; junction bases not matched to a gene: 1. CDR3 residues: CASSPGQNEQYF. Written as DNA, the CDR3 is TGTGCCAGCTCACCGGGACAGAACGAGCAGTACTTC. Full variable domain (missing parts from reference TRBV18 and TRBJ2-7): NAGVMQNPRHLVRRRGQEARLRCSPMKGHSHVYWYRQLPEEGLKFMVYLQKENIIDESGMPKERFSAEFPKEGPSILRIQQVVRGDSAAYFCASSPGQNEQYFGPGTRLTVT.

The chain has TRBV6-5 and TRBJ1-2, with a possible D match to TRBD1 (6 bases). The V and J ends lost 0 bases and 8 bases respectively, with 13 bases between them. This CDR3 is 14 amino acids long. CDR1 is MNHEY, CDR2 SVGAGI, per germline. The CDR3: CASSYSRDMRGYTF. CDR3 DNA: TGTGCCAGCAGTTACTCCCGGGACATGCGGGGCTACACCTTC.

Worth noting for this clone: Other DNA sequences of this sample code for an identical CDR3. J is TRBJ2-1 and V is TRBV15; perhaps TRBD2 as D (5 bases). The ends were cut back, 1 base at V and 0 bases at J, with 7 bases in the middle. The CDR3 sequence is 15 residues long. Germline V gene sequence: CDR1 LNHNV, CDR2 YYDKDF (reference sequence). DNA for the CDR3: TGTGCCACCAGCAGAGCTGGGAGCTCCTACAATGAGCAGTTCTTC. This codes for CATSRAGSSYNEQFF.

The V gene is TRBV19, the J gene TRBJ2-5; 10 bases are shared with TRBD1. CDR3 length: 14 amino acids. The trim removed 1 base at V and 5 bases at J, leaving 1 base unmatched. Germline CDR1 LNHDA, CDR2 SQIVND (reference sequence). CDR3 sequence reads: CASSIGGQGETQYF. The DNA of the CDR3 is TGTGCCAGTAGTATAGGGGGACAGGGGGAGACCCAGTACTTC.

This clone has only one observation. CDR3 sequence reads: CASSPDRVYGYTF. The CDR3 DNA reads TGTGCCAGCAGCCCCGACAGAGTTTATGGCTACACCTTC. This chain joins TRBV7-2 and TRBJ1-2, with a possible D match to TRBD1 (5 bases). CDR1 is SGHTA, CDR2 FQGNSA, per germline. There are 13 residues in the CDR3. With 5 bases removed from V and 5 bases from J, the gap between germline ends came to 12 bases.

The chain combines TRBV7-2 with TRBJ1-5, with D tentatively TRBD1 (5 bases). Trimming shortened V by 10 bases and J by 6 bases, and 22 bases separated the two germline ends. The CDR3 extends over 15 amino acids. The germline V gene has CDR1 SGHTA and CDR2 FQGNSA. CDR3 amino acids: CATAGWDQSRQPQHF. The CDR3 coding sequence is TGTGCCACCGCGGGGTGGGACCAAAGCCGTCAGCCCCAGCATTTT.

The gene calls are TRBV28 and TRBJ1-1; no clear D. The CDR3 runs 13 residues. The V end lost 5 bases, the J end lost 5 bases, and 12 bases lay between the germline ends. The germline V gene has CDR1 MDHEN and CDR2 SYDVKM. The CDR3 DNA follows: TGTGCCAGCAGTCGACTACCGCAGACTGAAGCTTTCTTT. Encoded protein: CASSRLPQTEAFF.

This clone was seen more than once but under ten times. The rearrangement links TRBV5-1 to TRBJ2-7, with unresolved D. The CDR3 spans 13 residues. Trimming shortened V by 4 bases and J by 2 bases, and 10 bases separated the two germline ends. Per the germline V gene, CDR1 is SGHRS and CDR2 is YFSETQ. The CDR3 region has the DNA TGCGCCAGCAGCCGAACAGCCACCTACGAGCAGTACTTC. This encodes CASSRTATYEQYF. Looking up the rest from reference TRBV5-1 and TRBJ2-7 gives the full variable domain: KAGVTQTPRYLIKTRGQQVTLSCSPISGHRSVSWYQQTPGQGLQFLFEYFSETQRNKGNFPGRFSGRQFSNSRSEMNVSTLELGDSALYLCASSRTATYEQYFGPGTRLTVT.

The gene calls are TRBV10-1 and TRBJ1-6, with 8 bases aligning to TRBD1. Trimming removed 6 bases from V and 2 bases from J; junction bases left unmatched: 6. The CDR3 has 16 residues. Germline loops: CDR1 WNHNN, CDR2 SYGVQD (reference sequence). The chain's CDR3 is CASSPGQGAYNSPLHF. CDR3 coding DNA: TGCGCCAGCAGCCCAGGACAGGGCGCCTATAATTCACCCCTCCACTTT.

V gene TRBV4-1 combines with J gene TRBJ2-1, with D perhaps matching TRBD1 (6 bases). Germline V gene sequence: CDR1 MGHRA, CDR2 YSYEKL. V was shortened by 3 bases and J by 8 bases, with 11 bases between the two germline ends. This CDR3 is built from 13 residues. The CDR3 nucleotides read TGCGCCAGCAGCCATAGCAGGGGTTATGAGCAGTTCTTC. It specifies CASSHSRGYEQFF.

The chain is built from TRBV5-4 and TRBJ2-5; D perhaps matches TRBD2 (7 bases). Trimming pared 2 bases from V and 5 bases from J, leaving 16 bases between. Germline V CDR1 and CDR2: SGHNT, YYREEE (reference sequence). This CDR3 region has 15 residues. This CDR3 reads CASSFGGWGGETQYF. CDR3 nucleotide sequence: TGTGCCAGCAGCTTCGGCGGGTGGGGGGGCGAGACCCAGTACTTC.

V gene TRBV30 combines with J gene TRBJ1-1, with TRBD1 identical over 8 bases. CDR3 size: 12 residues. Trimming at V came to 7 bases and at J to 11 bases, leaving 12 bases not matched to a gene. Germline CDR1 GTSNPN, CDR2 SVGIG (reference sequence). The CDR3: CALEGTGPPAFF. The CDR3 DNA sequence: TGTGCCTTGGAGGGGACAGGCCCCCCGGCTTTCTTT.

J is TRBJ2-7 and V is TRBV9; D unclear. CDR3 length: 15 amino acids. Per germline, CDR1 SGDLS and CDR2 YYNGEE. The germline V and J ends were trimmed by 0 bases and 5 bases, with 15 bases remaining between them. The CDR3 spells CASSVGSAEAHEQYF. The CDR3 DNA is TGTGCCAGCAGCGTAGGGTCAGCTGAGGCCCACGAGCAGTACTTC.

The rearrangement joins TRBV28 to TRBJ2-7; TRBD1 might be the D (5 bases). Germline CDR1 and CDR2: MDHEN and SYDVKM. Trimming took off 7 bases at V and 2 bases at J, with 18 bases between the two ends. CDR3 length equals 15 residues. CDR3 loop: CASTKYGAGTYEQYF. In nucleotides, the CDR3 is TGTGCCAGCACCAAATATGGGGCAGGCACCTACGAGCAGTACTTC.

The rearrangement links TRBV11-2 to TRBJ2-7, with D unclear. Looked up from germline, CDR1 is SGHAT and CDR2 is FQNNGV. This CDR3 contains 14 residues. V was pared by 5 bases and J by 4 bases, with 15 bases between. CDR3 region: CASSRKLESYEQYF. The CDR3 DNA follows: TGTGCCAGCAGCCGTAAACTCGAATCATACGAGCAGTACTTC.

The V and J genes are TRBV7-2 and TRBJ1-1; D may be TRBD1 (6 bases). Germline lookup yields CDR1 SGHTA and CDR2 FQGNSA. The V gene lost 4 bases and the J gene lost 0 bases, with 12 bases spanning the gap. This CDR3 spans 15 amino acids. The chain's CDR3 is CASSWRQAMNTEAFF. In DNA, the CDR3 is TGTGCCAGCAGCTGGCGACAGGCCATGAACACTGAAGCTTTCTTT.

V is TRBV4-2 and J is TRBJ2-7, with D hard to call. V dropped 0 bases and J dropped 7 bases, with 16 bases sitting between them. CDR3 length: 15 residues. The germline V gene encodes CDR1 LGHNA and CDR2 YNFKEQ. The CDR3 sequence: CASSQDKPLPREQYF. As DNA, the CDR3 is TGTGCCAGCAGCCAAGATAAACCCCTCCCCAGGGAGCAGTACTTC.

The CDR3 protein is CASSPTGPYYGYTF. DNA for the CDR3: TGTGCCAGCAGCCCCACAGGCCCCTACTATGGCTACACCTTC. The chain joins TRBV7-8 to TRBJ1-2, with D possibly TRBD1 on 5 matching bases. The germline V gene has CDR1 SGHVS and CDR2 FQNEAQ. V was pared by 5 bases and J by 3 bases, with 13 bases between. The length of the CDR3 is 14 residues.